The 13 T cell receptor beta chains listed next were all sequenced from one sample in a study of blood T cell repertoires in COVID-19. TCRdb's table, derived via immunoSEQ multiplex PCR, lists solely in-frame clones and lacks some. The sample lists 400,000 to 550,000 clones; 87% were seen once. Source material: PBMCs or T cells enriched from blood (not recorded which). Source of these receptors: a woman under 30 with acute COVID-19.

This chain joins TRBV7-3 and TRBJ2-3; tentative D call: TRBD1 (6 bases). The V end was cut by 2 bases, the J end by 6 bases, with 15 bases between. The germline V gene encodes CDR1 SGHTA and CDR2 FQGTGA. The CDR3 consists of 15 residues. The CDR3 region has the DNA TGTGCCAGCAGCTTAGGGGGCGGCGCGGGCGATACGCAGTATTTT. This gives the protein CASSLGGGAGDTQYF.

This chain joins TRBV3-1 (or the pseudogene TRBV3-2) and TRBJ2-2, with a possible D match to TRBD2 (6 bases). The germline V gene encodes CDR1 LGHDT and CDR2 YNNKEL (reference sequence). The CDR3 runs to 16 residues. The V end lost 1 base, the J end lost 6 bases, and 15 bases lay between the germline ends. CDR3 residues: CASSQVSGSRAGELFF. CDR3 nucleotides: TGTGCCAGCAGCCAAGTATCCGGGAGCAGGGCCGGGGAGCTGTTTTTT.

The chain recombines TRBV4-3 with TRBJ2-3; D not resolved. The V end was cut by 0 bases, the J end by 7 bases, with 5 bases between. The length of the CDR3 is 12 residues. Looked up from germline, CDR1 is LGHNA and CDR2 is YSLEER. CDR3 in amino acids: CASSQDGYTQYF. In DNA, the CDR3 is TGCGCCAGCAGCCAAGATGGCTATACGCAGTATTTT.

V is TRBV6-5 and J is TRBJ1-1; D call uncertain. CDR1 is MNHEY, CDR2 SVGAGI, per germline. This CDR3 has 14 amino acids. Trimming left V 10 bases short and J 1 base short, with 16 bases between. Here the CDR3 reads CATHYYYTNTEAFF. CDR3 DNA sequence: TGTGCCACCCACTACTACTATACGAACACTGAAGCTTTCTTT.

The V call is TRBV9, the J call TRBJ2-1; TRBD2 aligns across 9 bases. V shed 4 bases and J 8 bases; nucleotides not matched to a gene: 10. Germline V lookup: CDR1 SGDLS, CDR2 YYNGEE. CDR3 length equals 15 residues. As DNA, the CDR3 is TGTGCCAGCAGCCCTTGGGCGGGGGGGTTCTATGAGCAGTTCTTC. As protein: CASSPWAGGFYEQFF.

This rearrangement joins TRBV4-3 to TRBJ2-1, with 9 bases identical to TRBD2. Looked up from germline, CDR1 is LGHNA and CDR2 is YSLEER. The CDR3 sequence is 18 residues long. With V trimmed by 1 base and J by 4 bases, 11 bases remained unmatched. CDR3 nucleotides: TGCGCCAGCAGCCAAGCCCCCTTAGCGGGAGCATCATACAATGAGCAGTTCTTC. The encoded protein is CASSQAPLAGASYNEQFF.

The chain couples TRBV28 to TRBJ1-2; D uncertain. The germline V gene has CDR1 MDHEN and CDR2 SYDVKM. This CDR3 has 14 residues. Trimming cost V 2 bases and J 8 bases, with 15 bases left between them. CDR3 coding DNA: TGTGCCAGCAGTTTAAATGCGGAGGTGAAGGGCTACACCTTC. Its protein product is CASSLNAEVKGYTF.

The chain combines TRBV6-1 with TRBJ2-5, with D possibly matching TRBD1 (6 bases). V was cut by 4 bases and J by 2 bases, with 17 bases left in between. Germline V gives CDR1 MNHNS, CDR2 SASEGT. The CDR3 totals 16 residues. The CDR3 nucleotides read TGTGCCAGCAGTGCATTCCGGGACAAACGACAAGAGACCCAGTACTTC. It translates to CASSAFRDKRQETQYF.

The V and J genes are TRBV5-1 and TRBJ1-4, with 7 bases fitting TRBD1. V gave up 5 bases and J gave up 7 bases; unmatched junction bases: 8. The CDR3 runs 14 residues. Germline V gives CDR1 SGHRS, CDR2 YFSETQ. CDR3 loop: CASRVSGQSEKLFF. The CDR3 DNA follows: TGCGCCAGCAGGGTGTCGGGACAGTCTGAAAAACTGTTTTTT.

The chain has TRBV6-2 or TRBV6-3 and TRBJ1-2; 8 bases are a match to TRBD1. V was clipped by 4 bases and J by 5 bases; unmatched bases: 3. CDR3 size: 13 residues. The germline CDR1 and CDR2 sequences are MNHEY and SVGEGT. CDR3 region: CASSSHRGYGYTF. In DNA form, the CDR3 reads TGTGCCAGCAGTTCTCACAGGGGGTATGGCTACACCTTC.

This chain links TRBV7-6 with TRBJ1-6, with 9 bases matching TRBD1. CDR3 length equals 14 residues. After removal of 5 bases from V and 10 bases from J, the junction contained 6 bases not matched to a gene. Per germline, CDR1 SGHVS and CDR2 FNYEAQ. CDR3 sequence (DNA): TGTGCCAGCAGCCACGACAGGGGGAACTCACCCCTCCACTTT. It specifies CASSHDRGNSPLHF.

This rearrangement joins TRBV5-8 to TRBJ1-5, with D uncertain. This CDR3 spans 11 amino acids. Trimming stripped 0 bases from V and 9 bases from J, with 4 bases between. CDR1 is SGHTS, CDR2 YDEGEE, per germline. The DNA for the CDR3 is TGTGCCAGCAGCTTGGGAGCGCCCCAGCATTTT. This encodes CASSLGAPQHF.

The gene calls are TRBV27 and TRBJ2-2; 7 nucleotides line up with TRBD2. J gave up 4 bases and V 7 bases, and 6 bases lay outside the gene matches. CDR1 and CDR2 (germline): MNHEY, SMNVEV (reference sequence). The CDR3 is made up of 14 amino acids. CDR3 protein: CASKSGLVTGELFF. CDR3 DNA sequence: TGTGCCAGCAAAAGCGGACTAGTCACCGGGGAGCTGTTTTTT.